This TCR beta chain was captured in a study of immune heterogeneity within non-small cell lung tumors. Template was bulk tumor genomic DNA, around 600 ng per sample. Spaced far apart, several biopsies were taken from each primary tumor during surgery. Samples came from untreated patients having curative surgery for newly diagnosed non-small cell lung cancer. The germline CDR1 and CDR2 sequences are SEHNR and FQNEAQ (reference sequence). Unmatched junction bases numbered 13, after V lost 5 bases and J lost 10 bases. This CDR3 has 16 residues. This clonotype has a count of ten or more. For the TCR beta CDR3, multiplex PCR with 32 V and 13 J primers performed the amplification. TCRdb passed the multiplex PCR reads through MiXCR, listing each CDR3 protein once. The sample consists of more than 10,000 distinct CDR3 sequences, 20% to 25% of them appearing once.

The chain joins TRBV7-9 to TRBJ2-1; 11 bases line up with TRBD2. The clonotype originates from a man in his fifties or sixties with non-small cell lung cancer. Specimen: lung tumor tissue. This CDR3 is CASSDTNSGGAGEQFF. In DNA, the CDR3 is TGTGCCAGCAGCGATACAAATAGCGGGGGGGCTGGGGAGCAGTTCTTC.